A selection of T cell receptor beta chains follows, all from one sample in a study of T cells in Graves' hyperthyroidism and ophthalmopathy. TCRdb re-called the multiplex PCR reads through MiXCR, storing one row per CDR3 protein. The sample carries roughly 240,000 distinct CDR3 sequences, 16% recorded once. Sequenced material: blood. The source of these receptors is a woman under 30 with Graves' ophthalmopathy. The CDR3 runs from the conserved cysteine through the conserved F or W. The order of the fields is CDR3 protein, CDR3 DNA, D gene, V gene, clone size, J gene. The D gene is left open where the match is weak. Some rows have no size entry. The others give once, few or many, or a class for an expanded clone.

CASSFTYDRGRRTNEKLFF | TGTGCCAGCAGTTTCACATATGACAGGGGGCGAAGGACTAATGAAAAACTGTTTTTT | TRBD1 | TRBV27 | - | TRBJ1-4
CASIMDRASYEQYF | TGTGCCAGCATTATGGACAGGGCCTCCTACGAGCAGTACTTC | TRBD1 | TRBV28 | many | TRBJ2-7
CASSVISGPGDNEQFF | TGTGCCAGCAGTGTGATTAGCGGCCCCGGGGACAATGAGCAGTTCTTC | - | TRBV5-5 | many | TRBJ2-1
CASSRFLAGTNNEQFF | TGTGCCAGCAGCCGTTTCCTAGCGGGGACAAACAATGAGCAGTTCTTC | TRBD2 | TRBV5-6 | many | TRBJ2-1
CASTRAGLNEKLFF | TGTGCCAGCACCAGGGCAGGTCTGAATGAAAAACTGTTTTTT | - | TRBV3-1 | many | TRBJ1-4
CAISEAQRGDYGYTF | TGTGCCATCAGTGAGGCCCAAAGGGGGGACTATGGCTACACCTTC | - | TRBV10-3 | many | TRBJ1-2
CASSPRTGPHEQYF | TGTGCCAGTAGTCCTAGGACAGGGCCCCACGAGCAGTACTTC | TRBD1 | TRBV19 | many | TRBJ2-7
CASSYKGGVGSPLHF | TGTGCCAGCAGTTATAAGGGGGGCGTCGGTTCACCCCTCCACTTT | - | TRBV6-1 | many | TRBJ1-6
CAGSRGTVVGETQYF | TGTGCCGGCAGTCGCGGGACAGTAGTCGGAGAGACCCAGTACTTC | - | TRBV11-3 | - | TRBJ2-5
CASSLGTLVKNIQYF | TGTGCCAGCAGCTTAGGGACATTGGTCAAAAACATTCAGTACTTC | - | TRBV7-9 | few | TRBJ2-4
CASRAGLRFGYGYTF | TGTGCCAGCAGAGCCGGCCTCCGGTTCGGCTATGGCTACACCTTC | - | TRBV28 | - | TRBJ1-2
CASSHGFNYGYTF | TGTGCCAGCAGCCATGGATTCAACTATGGCTACACCTTC | - | TRBV28 | many | TRBJ1-2
CASSFAPQPQHF | TGTGCCAGCAGTTTCGCCCCTCAGCCCCAGCATTTT | - | TRBV12-3/TRBV12-4 | many | TRBJ1-5
CSAADGESNTDTQYF | TGCAGTGCGGCGGACGGGGAGAGTAACACAGATACGCAGTATTTT | - | TRBV20-1 | many | TRBJ2-3
CATSRSTGYTDTQYF | TGTGCCACCAGCAGGAGTACAGGATACACAGATACGCAGTATTTT | - | TRBV15 | - | TRBJ2-3
CATSDSTGTVPHEQYF | TGTGCCACCAGTGACTCAACCGGGACAGTCCCCCACGAGCAGTACTTC | TRBD1 | TRBV24-1 | many | TRBJ2-7
CASSPGNSGANVLTF | TGCGCCAGCAGCCCAGGCAACTCTGGGGCCAACGTCCTGACTTTC | - | TRBV5-1 | many | TRBJ2-6
CSAREVGKGNEQFF | TGCAGTGCTAGAGAGGTTGGGAAGGGCAATGAGCAGTTCTTC | - | TRBV20-1 | many | TRBJ2-1
CAISVSPYQPQHF | TGTGCCATCAGTGTATCCCCTTATCAGCCCCAGCATTTT | - | TRBV10-3 | many | TRBJ1-5
CSVALDPRGDGYTF | TGCAGCGTTGCTTTGGACCCCCGGGGGGATGGCTACACCTTC | - | TRBV29-1 | many | TRBJ1-2
CSARLLLEGKNTEAFF | TGCAGTGCTAGGCTCTTATTGGAGGGAAAGAACACTGAAGCTTTCTTT | - | TRBV20-1 | many | TRBJ1-1
CAWSATGWNGYTF | TGTGCCTGGAGTGCAACAGGGTGGAATGGCTACACCTTC | - | TRBV30 | many | TRBJ1-2
CSAHGQGSNTEAFF | TGCAGTGCTCACGGACAGGGCTCGAACACTGAAGCTTTCTTT | TRBD1 | TRBV20-1 | many | TRBJ1-1
CSASSPNYGYTF | TGCAGTGCTAGTTCCCCTAACTATGGCTACACCTTC | - | TRBV20-1 | many | TRBJ1-2
CASSRTDRGSGNTIYF | TGTGCCAGCAGTCGTACGGACAGAGGCTCTGGAAACACCATATATTTT | - | TRBV6-1 | many | TRBJ1-3
CASSQTGLNNQPQHF | TGTGCCAGCAGCCAGACAGGGCTTAATAATCAGCCCCAGCATTTT | TRBD1 | TRBV6-1 | many | TRBJ1-5
CASRPKGEGRNEQFF | TGTGCCAGCAGGCCTAAGGGGGAGGGCCGAAATGAGCAGTTCTTC | - | TRBV7-9 | few | TRBJ2-1
CASSQGGSSSSYEQYF | TGTGCCAGCAGTCAAGGAGGTTCCTCCTCCAGCTACGAGCAGTACTTC | - | TRBV5-4 | - | TRBJ2-7
CASSLYRDEQYF | TGTGCCAGCAGCTTATACAGGGACGAGCAGTACTTC | - | TRBV13 | many | TRBJ2-7
CASSLSPANTEAFF | TGTGCCAGCAGCCTGTCCCCGGCCAACACTGAAGCTTTCTTT | - | TRBV3-1 | many | TRBJ1-1
CASSQETYNEQFF | TGTGCCAGCAGCCAGGAGACGTACAATGAGCAGTTCTTC | - | TRBV11-2 | many | TRBJ2-1
CASSSNRGSYNEQFF | TGTGCCAGCAGCTCGAACAGGGGCTCCTACAATGAGCAGTTCTTC | TRBD1 | TRBV5-8 | many | TRBJ2-1
CASSLGTGHSNQPQHF | TGTGCCAGCAGCTTAGGGACAGGGCATAGCAATCAGCCCCAGCATTTT | TRBD1 | TRBV11-2 | many | TRBJ1-5
CASSQRPRGAITDTQYF | TGCGCCAGCAGCCAACGGCCGCGGGGGGCCATCACAGATACGCAGTATTTT | TRBD2 | TRBV4-1 | many | TRBJ2-3
CASSHPGTGGSNIQYF | TGCGCCAGCAGCCACCCCGGGACAGGGGGCTCAAACATTCAGTACTTC | TRBD1 | TRBV4-1 | many | TRBJ2-4
CASRRRGGSTDTQYF | TGTGCCAGCAGACGACGGGGGGGTAGCACAGATACGCAGTATTTT | TRBD2 | TRBV2 | many | TRBJ2-3
CASSEVAAGAAYEQYF | TGTGCCAGCAGTGAAGTCGCGGCAGGGGCAGCCTACGAGCAGTACTTC | - | TRBV6-1 | - | TRBJ2-7
CASSQEFSSEAFF | TGTGCCAGCAGCCAAGAATTTTCGAGTGAAGCTTTCTTT | - | TRBV3-1 | many | TRBJ1-1
CASSRRDTRSNTEAFF | TGTGCCAGCAGCCGACGGGACACTAGATCGAACACTGAAGCTTTCTTT | - | TRBV12-3/TRBV12-4 | many | TRBJ1-1